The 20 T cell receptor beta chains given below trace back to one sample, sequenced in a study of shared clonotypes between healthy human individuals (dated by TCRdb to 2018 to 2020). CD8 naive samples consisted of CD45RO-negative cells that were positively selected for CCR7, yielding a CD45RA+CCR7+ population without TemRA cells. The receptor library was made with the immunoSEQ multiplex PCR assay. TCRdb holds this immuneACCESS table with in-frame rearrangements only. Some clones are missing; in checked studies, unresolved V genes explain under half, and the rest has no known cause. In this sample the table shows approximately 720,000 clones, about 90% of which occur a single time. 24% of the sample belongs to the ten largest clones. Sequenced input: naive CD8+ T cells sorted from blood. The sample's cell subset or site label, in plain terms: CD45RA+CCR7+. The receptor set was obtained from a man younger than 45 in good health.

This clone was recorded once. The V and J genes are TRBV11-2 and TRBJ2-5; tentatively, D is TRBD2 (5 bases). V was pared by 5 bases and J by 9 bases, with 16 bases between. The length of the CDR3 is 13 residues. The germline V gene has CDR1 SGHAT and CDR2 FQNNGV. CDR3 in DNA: TGTGCCAGCAGCCCCCCTAGCTCGAGGGCCCAGTACTTC. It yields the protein CASSPPSSRAQYF.

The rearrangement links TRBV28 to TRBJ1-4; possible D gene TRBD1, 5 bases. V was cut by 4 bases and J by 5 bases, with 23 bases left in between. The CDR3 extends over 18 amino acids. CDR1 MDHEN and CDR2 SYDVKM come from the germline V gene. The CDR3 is CASSSLALTGTGNEKLFF. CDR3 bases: TGTGCCAGCAGTTCTTTAGCGCTTACCGGGACCGGGAATGAAAAACTGTTTTTT.

CDR3: CASSLRWRGRAGNEQFF. CDR3 bases: TGCGCCAGCAGCTTGAGGTGGCGCGGGAGGGCCGGGAATGAGCAGTTCTTC. The gene calls are TRBV5-1 and TRBJ2-1; 9 positions agree with TRBD2. Trimming removed 1 base from V and 7 bases from J; junction bases left unmatched: 12. The CDR3 covers 17 residues. In germline, CDR1 is SGHRS, CDR2 YFSETQ.

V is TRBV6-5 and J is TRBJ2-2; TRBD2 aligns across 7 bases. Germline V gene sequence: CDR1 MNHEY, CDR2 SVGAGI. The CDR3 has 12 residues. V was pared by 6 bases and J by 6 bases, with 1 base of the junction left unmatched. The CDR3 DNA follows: TGTGCCAGCAGCAGCGGGGCCGGGGAGCTGTTTTTT. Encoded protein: CASSSGAGELFF.

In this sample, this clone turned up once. CDR3 nucleotide sequence: TGTGCCAGCAGTTTGTCCGTGACAGGGGTCCAATTGGGATATGGCTACACCTTC. It specifies CASSLSVTGVQLGYGYTF. The rearrangement joins TRBV28 to TRBJ1-2, with 8 bases that match TRBD1. The CDR3 spans 18 residues. The germline CDR1 and CDR2 sequences are MDHEN and SYDVKM. V lost 3 bases to trimming and J lost 5 bases; unmatched junction nucleotides: 17.

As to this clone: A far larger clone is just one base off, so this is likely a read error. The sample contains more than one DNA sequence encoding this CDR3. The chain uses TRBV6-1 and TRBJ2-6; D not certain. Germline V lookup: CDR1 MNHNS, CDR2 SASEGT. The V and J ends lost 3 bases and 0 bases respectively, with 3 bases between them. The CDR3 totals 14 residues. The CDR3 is CASSDNSGANVLTF. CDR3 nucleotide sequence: TGTGCCAGCAGTGACAACTCTGGGGCCAACGTCCTGACTTTC.

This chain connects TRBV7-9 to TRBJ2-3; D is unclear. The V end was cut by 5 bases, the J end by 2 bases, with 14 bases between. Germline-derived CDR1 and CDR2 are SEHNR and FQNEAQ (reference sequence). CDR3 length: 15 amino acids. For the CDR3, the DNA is TGTGCCAGCAGCCCGGCCACGAAGGACACAGATACGCAGTATTTT. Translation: CASSPATKDTDTQYF.

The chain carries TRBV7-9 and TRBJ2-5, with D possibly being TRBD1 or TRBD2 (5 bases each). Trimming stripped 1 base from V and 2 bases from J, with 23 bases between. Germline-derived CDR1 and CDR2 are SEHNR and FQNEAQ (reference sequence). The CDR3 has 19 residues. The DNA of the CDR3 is TGTGCCAGCAGCTTAGGTTATGATCGTGGCCCCTGGGGGCAAGAGACCCAGTACTTC. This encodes CASSLGYDRGPWGQETQYF.

CDR3 residues: CSALDRGYTF. CDR3 nucleotide sequence: TGCAGTGCTTTGGACCGGGGCTACACCTTC. The chain couples TRBV20-1 to TRBJ1-2; the D is unclear. This CDR3 has 10 amino acids. In germline, CDR1 is DFQATT, CDR2 SNEGSKA (reference sequence). Trimming took off 5 bases at V and 8 bases at J, with 9 bases between the two ends.

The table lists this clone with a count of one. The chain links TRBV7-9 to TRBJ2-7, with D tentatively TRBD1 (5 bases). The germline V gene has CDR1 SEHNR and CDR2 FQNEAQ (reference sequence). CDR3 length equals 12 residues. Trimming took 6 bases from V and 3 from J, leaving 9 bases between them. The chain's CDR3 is CASSTGFYEQYF. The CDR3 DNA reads TGTGCCAGCAGTACAGGATTCTACGAGCAGTACTTC.

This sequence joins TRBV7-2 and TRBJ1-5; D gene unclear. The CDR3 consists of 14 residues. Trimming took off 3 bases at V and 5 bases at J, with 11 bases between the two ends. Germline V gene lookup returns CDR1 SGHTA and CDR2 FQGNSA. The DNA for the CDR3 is TGTGCCAGCAGCTTTGGCGGATACTATCAGCCCCAGCATTTT. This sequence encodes CASSFGGYYQPQHF. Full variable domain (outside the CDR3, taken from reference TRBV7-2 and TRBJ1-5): GAGVSQSPSNKVTEKGKDVELRCDPISGHTALYWYRQSLGQGLEFLIYFQGNSAPDKSGLPSDRFSAERTGGSVSTLTIQRTQQEDSAVYLCASSFGGYYQPQHFGDGTRLSIL.

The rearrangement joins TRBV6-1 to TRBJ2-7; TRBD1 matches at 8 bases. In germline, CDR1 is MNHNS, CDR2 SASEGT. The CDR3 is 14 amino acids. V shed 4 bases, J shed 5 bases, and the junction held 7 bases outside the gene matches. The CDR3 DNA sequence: TGTGCCAGCAGTGCCGACGGACAGGGCAACGAGCAGTACTTC. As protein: CASSADGQGNEQYF.

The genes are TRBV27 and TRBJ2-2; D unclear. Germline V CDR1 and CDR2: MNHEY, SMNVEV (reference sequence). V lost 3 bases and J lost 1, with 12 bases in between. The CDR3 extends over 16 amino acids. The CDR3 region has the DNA TGTGCCAGCAGTTTTATAGTAAACGTGAACACCGGGGAGCTGTTTTTT. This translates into CASSFIVNVNTGELFF.

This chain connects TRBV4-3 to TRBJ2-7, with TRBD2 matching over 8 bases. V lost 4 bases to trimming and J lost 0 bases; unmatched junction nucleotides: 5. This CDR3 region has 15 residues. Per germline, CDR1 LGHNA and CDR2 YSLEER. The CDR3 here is CASSPGTRSSYEQYF. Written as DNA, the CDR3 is TGCGCCAGCAGCCCCGGGACTAGGAGCTCCTACGAGCAGTACTTC.

The CDR3 nucleotides are TGTGCCAGCAGCACAGACCGCAGGGGGCGCGGAAACATTCAGTACTTC. This sequence encodes CASSTDRRGRGNIQYF. This chain joins TRBV9 and TRBJ2-4; 8 nucleotides align to TRBD1. The CDR3 has 16 residues. V gave up 4 bases and J gave up 6 bases; unmatched junction bases: 12. CDR1 is SGDLS and CDR2 is YYNGEE in the germline V gene.

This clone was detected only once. CDR3 sequence: CASSSGTGYEKLFF. The CDR3 nucleotides are TGTGCCAGCAGTTCCGGGACAGGGTATGAAAAACTGTTTTTT. This chain uses TRBV27 with TRBJ1-4; TRBD1 agrees at 9 bases. Germline-derived CDR1 and CDR2 are MNHEY and SMNVEV (reference sequence). CDR3 size: 14 residues. V lost 4 bases and J lost 6; bases outside the gene matches: 3.

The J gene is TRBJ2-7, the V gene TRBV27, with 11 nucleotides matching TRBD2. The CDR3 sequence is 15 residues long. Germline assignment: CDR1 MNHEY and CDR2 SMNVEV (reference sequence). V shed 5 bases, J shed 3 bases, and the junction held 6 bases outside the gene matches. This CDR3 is CASSPTSGRDYEQYF. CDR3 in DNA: TGTGCCAGCAGTCCTACTAGCGGGAGAGACTACGAGCAGTACTTC.

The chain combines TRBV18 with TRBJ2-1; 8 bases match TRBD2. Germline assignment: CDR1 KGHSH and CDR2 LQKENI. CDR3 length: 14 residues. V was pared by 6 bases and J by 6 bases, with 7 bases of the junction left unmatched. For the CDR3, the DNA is TGTGCCAGCTCCTTAGCGGGACTGAGCAATGAGCAGTTCTTC. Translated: CASSLAGLSNEQFF.

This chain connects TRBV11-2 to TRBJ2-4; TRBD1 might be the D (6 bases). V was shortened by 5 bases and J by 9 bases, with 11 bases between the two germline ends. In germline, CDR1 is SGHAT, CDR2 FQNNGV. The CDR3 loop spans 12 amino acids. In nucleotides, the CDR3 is TGTGCCAGCAGCCCACAGGGTACCATTCAGTACTTC. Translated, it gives CASSPQGTIQYF.

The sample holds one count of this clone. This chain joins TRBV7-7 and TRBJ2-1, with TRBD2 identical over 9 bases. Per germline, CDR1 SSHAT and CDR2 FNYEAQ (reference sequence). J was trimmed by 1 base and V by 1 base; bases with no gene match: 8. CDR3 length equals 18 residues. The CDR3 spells CASSLGAGGPGSYNEQFF. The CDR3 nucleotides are TGTGCCAGCAGCTTAGGCGCGGGAGGGCCAGGGTCCTACAATGAGCAGTTCTTC.